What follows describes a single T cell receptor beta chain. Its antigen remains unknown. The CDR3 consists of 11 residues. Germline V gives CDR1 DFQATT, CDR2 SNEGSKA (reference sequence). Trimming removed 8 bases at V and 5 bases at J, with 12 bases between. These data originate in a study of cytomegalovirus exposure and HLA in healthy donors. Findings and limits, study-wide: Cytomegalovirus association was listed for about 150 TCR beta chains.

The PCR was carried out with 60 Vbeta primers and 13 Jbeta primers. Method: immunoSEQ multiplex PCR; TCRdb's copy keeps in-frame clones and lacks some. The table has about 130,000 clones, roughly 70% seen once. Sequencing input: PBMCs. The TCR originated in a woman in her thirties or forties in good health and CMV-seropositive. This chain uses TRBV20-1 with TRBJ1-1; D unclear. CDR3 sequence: CSQITGTEAFF. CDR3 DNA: TGCAGTCAGATAACCGGGACTGAAGCTTTCTTT.